This TCR beta chain derives from a study of shared clonotypes between healthy human individuals. A note on this clone: The antigen is undetermined.

The authors distributed each subset's genomic DNA evenly over several immunoSEQ plates. Replicate PCRs run on sorted subsets employed approximately 0.2 ug DNA, approximately 30,000 T cell genomes. Here immunoSEQ multiplex PCR was the method, and the copy in TCRdb shows in-frame clones only, minus some. Altogether about 1.4 million clones are present, more than 95% being singletons, with the ten largest covering 1% to 1.5%. Germline V gives CDR1 SGHTA, CDR2 FQGNSA. Trimming shortened V by 6 bases and J by 4 bases, and 15 bases separated the two germline ends. This CDR3 is 14 amino acids long. Caucasian adults living in Nashville, Tennessee, provided all samples. General study findings and limits: The sharing of 5% to 5.5% of naive CD4 clonotypes was seen across several donors.

The sequence came from a man under 40 in good health. Material: naive CD4+ T cells sorted from blood. Sample subset: CD45RA+ positively selected. The gene calls are TRBV7-2 and TRBJ1-1, with D uncertain. CDR3 region: CASSSVSWGTEAFF. In nucleotides, the CDR3 is TGTGCCAGCAGTTCCGTATCTTGGGGCACTGAAGCTTTCTTT.